The entry below describes one T cell receptor beta chain. The antigen remains unidentified. The data derive from a study of vaccination effects on CD4 cells after COVID-19. Whole-study results and caveats: Healthy vaccinees' vaccine-induced clones included only 1 of 255 that recognized common cold coronaviruses. Convalescent patients were scarce in the study, and it lacked early post-infection timepoints. Clones that were induced by infection or by vaccine showed marked contraction late after vaccination.

The ViraFEST assay expanded antigen-specific CD4+ T cells with viral peptide pools before sequencing. Subsequent to a culture period of 10 days, CD4+ T cells were isolated. The healthy vaccine recipients, who had no prior SARS-CoV-2 infection, showed negative nucleocapsid antibodies. IL-2 medium supplanted half the medium on days 3 and 7. This CDR3 has 12 residues. Germline CDR1 KGHSH, CDR2 LQKENI. Trimming shortened V by 6 bases and J by 6 bases, and 11 bases separated the two germline ends. Sequencing was performed with immunoSEQ multiplex PCR; in TCRdb, only in-frame clones are kept and a portion is missing. The table records roughly 30,000 clones, roughly 73% of them present only once.

The clonotype originates from a human donor who received a COVID-19 vaccine. The V gene is TRBV18, the J gene TRBJ1-1; D not resolved. The material sequenced was CD4+ T cells from PBMCs cultured with HCoV-OC43 spike peptides, taken before COVID-19 vaccination. The subset was: HCoV-OC43 spike overlapping peptide pool stimulation. The DNA of the CDR3 is TGTGCCAGCTCTTTTGAGGGAGCTGAAGCTTTCTTT. Protein: CASSFEGAEAFF.